This T cell receptor (beta chain) was recorded in a study of shared clonotypes between healthy human individuals. The CDR3 is made up of 17 amino acids. With 4 bases clipped from V and 2 bases from J, the junction kept 11 bases outside the gene matches. Per the germline V gene, CDR1 is LNHDA and CDR2 is SQIVND (reference sequence). Repertoires were generated with immunoSEQ multiplex PCR, while TCRdb's copy carries only in-frame clones and drops some. The profile covers under 150,000 clones, with more than 65% appearing a single time and about 22% taken by the ten largest. This sequence was found in a woman aged 25-40 years in good health. V usage is TRBV19 and J usage is TRBJ2-1, with 7 bases matching TRBD2. Sequencing used memory CD8+ T cells sorted from blood. Subset noted: CD45RO+ cells pooled with CCR7-negative TemRA cells. In DNA form, the CDR3 reads TGTGCCAGTAGTAGCCCATGGGGCGGGAGTACCTACAATGAGCAGTTCTTC. Its protein is CASSSPWGGSTYNEQFF.